The 25 T cell receptor beta chains in this list originate from one sample, sequenced in a study of T cell responses to AZD1222 COVID-19 vaccine. Generated by immunoSEQ multiplex PCR, the TCRdb table keeps only in-frame clones and is missing some. This table holds around 130,000 clones, roughly 92% found once. Material: peripheral blood, obtained 28 days after the second AZD1222 dose. These receptor sequences come from an adult who received the AZD1222 COVID-19 vaccine.

This clone was observed a single time. The chain combines TRBV3-1 (or the pseudogene TRBV3-2) with TRBJ2-7; D not certain. CDR3 length: 14 amino acids. CDR1 is LGHDT and CDR2 is YNNKEL in the germline V gene (reference sequence). Between the trimmed V and J ends, which lost 4 bases and 7 bases, there was a span of 17 bases. In DNA, the CDR3 is TGTGCCAGCAGCCGCGAGGCCCCACAGAAAGAGCAGTACTTC. This translates into CASSREAPQKEQYF.

The chain carries TRBV7-9 and TRBJ1-2; D is uncertain. Germline lookup yields CDR1 SEHNR and CDR2 FQNEAQ (reference sequence). V was pared by 5 bases and J by 3 bases, with 4 bases between. The CDR3 runs to 11 residues. The chain's CDR3 is CASSPDYGYTF. The CDR3 bases are TGTGCCAGCAGCCCTGACTATGGCTACACCTTC.

The V and J genes are TRBV5-8 and TRBJ2-2, with 8 bases matching TRBD1. This CDR3 spans 17 amino acids. Germline CDR1 reads SGHTS; CDR2 reads YDEGEE. V trimming: 4 bases; J trimming: 6 bases; junction bases outside the gene matches: 14. CDR3 in amino acids: CASSPAGGRGRSGELFF. CDR3 sequence (DNA): TGTGCCAGCAGCCCCGCTGGTGGCAGGGGGCGTTCCGGGGAGCTGTTTTTT.

This chain joins TRBV5-5 and TRBJ1-1, with D uncertain. CDR3 length: 14 amino acids. Trimming removed 4 bases from V and 7 bases from J, with 17 bases in between. From germline, CDR1 is SGHKS and CDR2 YYEKEE (reference sequence). This CDR3 reads CASSPSTPTLEAFF. The CDR3 DNA is TGTGCCAGCAGCCCCAGTACCCCCACACTTGAAGCTTTCTTT.

The CDR3 loop reads CASRDRLNTGELFF. DNA of the CDR3: TGTGCCAGCCGAGACAGACTTAACACCGGGGAGCTGTTTTTT. J is TRBJ2-2 and V is TRBV12-5; maybe TRBD1 (5 bases). CDR3 length: 14 amino acids. CDR1 and CDR2 from the germline V gene are LGHNT and FRNRAP.

This clone appeared a single time. The chain is built from TRBV7-2 and TRBJ1-5; D is possibly TRBD1 (5 bases). The length of the CDR3 is 17 residues. The V gene lost 4 bases and the J gene lost 0 bases, with 16 bases spanning the gap. CDR1 and CDR2 (germline): SGHTA, FQGNSA. The CDR3 DNA reads as TGTGCCAGCAGCTACCGATTCGACAGCCTTAGCAATCAGCCCCAGCATTTT. It translates to CASSYRFDSLSNQPQHF.

This chain uses TRBV5-8 with TRBJ1-5; D is ambiguous. Trimming took 0 bases from V and 13 from J, leaving 14 bases between them. The CDR3 is 13 amino acids. CDR1 is SGHTS and CDR2 is YDEGEE in the germline V gene. The CDR3 spells CASSLGSPKGQHF. CDR3 DNA: TGTGCCAGCAGCTTGGGCAGCCCTAAAGGACAGCATTTT.

The J gene is TRBJ1-3, the V gene TRBV28; a possible D gene is TRBD1 (5 bases). The CDR3 has 16 residues. The germline V and J ends were trimmed by 5 bases and 8 bases, with 22 bases remaining between them. From germline, CDR1 is MDHEN and CDR2 SYDVKM. In DNA, the CDR3 is TGTGCCAGCAGTGCGACAGTACCTTCTCTCGTTGACACCATATATTTT. Protein product: CASSATVPSLVDTIYF.

The count of this clone is one. The chain combines TRBV27 with TRBJ2-5; unclear D gene. The germline V gene encodes CDR1 MNHEY and CDR2 SMNVEV (reference sequence). The germline V and J ends were trimmed by 2 bases and 5 bases, with 12 bases remaining between them. This CDR3 is built from 14 residues. The CDR3 protein is CASSLGSGWETQYF. The DNA of the CDR3 is TGTGCCAGCAGTTTAGGGTCTGGGTGGGAGACCCAGTACTTC.

This sequence joins TRBV7-2 and TRBJ2-2, with D perhaps matching TRBD1 (6 bases). CDR1 is SGHTA and CDR2 is FQGNSA in the germline V gene. The CDR3 runs 14 residues. Trimming pared 4 bases from V and 7 bases from J, leaving 13 bases between. This chain's CDR3 is CASSSPQGNGELFF. CDR3 DNA sequence: TGTGCCAGCAGCTCCCCCCAGGGGAACGGGGAGCTGTTTTTT.

The CDR3 protein is CATATSTDTQYF. The CDR3 nucleotides are TGTGCCACCGCGACTAGCACAGATACGCAGTATTTT. This sequence joins TRBV15 and TRBJ2-3; D gene unclear. CDR3 length: 12 residues. Germline assignment: CDR1 LNHNV and CDR2 YYDKDF (reference sequence). Trimming shortened V by 8 bases and J by 0 bases, and 6 bases separated the two germline ends.

The rearrangement links TRBV6-2 or TRBV6-3 to TRBJ2-7; 9 nucleotides match TRBD2. Germline assignment: CDR1 MNHEY and CDR2 SVGEGT. V dropped 5 bases and J dropped 5; count of bases not matched to a gene: 10. This CDR3 spans 15 amino acids. The CDR3 reads CASSTTSGKGDEQYF. Here the CDR3 DNA reads TGTGCCAGCAGTACGACTAGCGGTAAAGGTGACGAGCAGTACTTC.

CDR3 residues: CASSSTGYEQYF. CDR3 bases: TGTGCCAGTAGTAGTACAGGGTACGAGCAGTACTTC. The chain couples TRBV19 to TRBJ2-7; D might be TRBD1 (6 bases). Per the germline V gene, CDR1 is LNHDA and CDR2 is SQIVND (reference sequence). The CDR3 runs 12 residues. Trimming removed 4 bases at V and 4 bases at J, with 8 bases between. The full variable domain, completed using reference TRBV19 and TRBJ2-7, is DGGITQSPKYLFRKEGQNVTLSCEQNLNHDAMYWYRQDPGQGLRLIYYSQIVNDFQKGDIAEGYSVSREKKESFPLTVTSAQKNPTAFYLCASSSTGYEQYFGPGTRLTVT.

CDR3 residues: CASSLRGEQYF. CDR3 nucleotides: TGTGCCAGCAGCTTACGGGGCGAGCAGTACTTC. The J gene is TRBJ2-7, the V gene TRBV7-9; perhaps TRBD2 as D (5 bases). Germline CDR1 and CDR2: SEHNR and FQNEAQ (reference sequence). This CDR3 has 11 amino acids. V lost 2 bases and J lost 6, with 5 bases in between.

The count of this clone is one. The chain has TRBV3-1 (or the pseudogene TRBV3-2) and TRBJ1-3; 7 bases are a match to TRBD1. The CDR3 sequence is 15 residues long. CDR1 and CDR2 from the germline V gene are LGHDT and YNNKEL (reference sequence). V gave up 4 bases and J gave up 5 bases; unmatched junction bases: 8. In DNA form, the CDR3 reads TGTGCCAGCAGCCTTAGACAGGGAGGTAGAAACACCATATATTTT. Translation gives CASSLRQGGRNTIYF.

The rearrangement uses TRBV4-2 and TRBJ2-2; D possibly corresponds to TRBD2 (6 bases). This CDR3 is built from 16 residues. Germline V gene sequence: CDR1 LGHNA, CDR2 YNFKEQ. With 4 bases removed from V and 4 bases from J, the gap between germline ends came to 16 bases. The CDR3 sequence is CASSPGTDKSTGELFF. As DNA, the CDR3 is TGTGCCAGCAGCCCAGGGACTGACAAATCCACCGGGGAGCTGTTTTTT.

The V and J genes are TRBV30 and TRBJ2-1; 10 bases are a match to TRBD2. V shed 0 bases, J shed 9 bases, and the junction held 11 bases outside the gene matches. Germline V gives CDR1 GTSNPN, CDR2 SVGIG (reference sequence). The CDR3 is 16 amino acids. The CDR3 reads CAWSVLGLAEGGEQFF. CDR3 coding DNA: TGTGCCTGGAGTGTACTCGGACTAGCGGAGGGGGGTGAGCAGTTCTTC. The full variable domain, rest sourced from reference TRBV30 and TRBJ2-1, is SQTIHQWPATLVQPVGSPLSLECTVEGTSNPNLYWYRQAAGRGLQLLFYSVGIGQISSEVPQNLSASRPQDRQFILSSKKLLLSDSGFYLCAWSVLGLAEGGEQFFGPGTRLTVL.

V gene TRBV2 combines with J gene TRBJ1-3, with TRBD1 as a possible D gene (6 bases). Germline loops: CDR1 SNHLY, CDR2 FYNNEI. CDR3 size: 13 residues. V gave up 7 bases and J gave up 3 bases, with 10 bases separating them. DNA for the CDR3: TGTGCCAGCATCGGGGGCGGTGGAAACACCATATATTTT. This sequence encodes CASIGGGGNTIYF.

The chain carries TRBV6-5 and TRBJ2-5, with 9 bases aligning to TRBD2. This CDR3 region has 15 residues. The germline V gene encodes CDR1 MNHEY and CDR2 SVGAGI. V trimming: 2 bases; J trimming: 4 bases; junction bases outside the gene matches: 5. CDR3 amino acids: CASSYGAGGGETQYF. DNA for the CDR3: TGTGCCAGCAGTTACGGCGCGGGGGGGGGAGAGACCCAGTACTTC.

The CDR3 sequence is CASSQDRTGGLYEQYF. Written as DNA, the CDR3 is TGCGCCAGCAGCCAAGATCGGACAGGGGGCCTCTACGAGCAGTACTTC. The chain uses TRBV4-3 and TRBJ2-7; 11 positions agree with TRBD1. Germline CDR1 is LGHNA and CDR2 is YSLEER. This CDR3 has 16 residues. The V gene end was trimmed by 0 bases and the J gene end by 3 bases; junction bases not matched to a gene: 4.

CDR3 bases: TGTGCCAGCAGTGAAGAGGGGACCCGTGGTGGCTACACCTTC. Amino acid sequence: CASSEEGTRGGYTF. V usage is TRBV2 and J usage is TRBJ1-2, with D possibly being TRBD1 (5 bases). Trimming took off 1 base at V and 7 bases at J, with 13 bases between the two ends. Germline CDR1 and CDR2: SNHLY and FYNNEI. The length of the CDR3 is 14 residues.

The CDR3 region has the DNA TGTGCCAGTAGTCAGGATTGGGACATACCTGAAGCTTTCTTT. The encoded protein is CASSQDWDIPEAFF. This chain uses TRBV19 with TRBJ1-1; possible D gene TRBD1, 6 bases. The germline V and J ends were trimmed by 5 bases and 6 bases, with 16 bases remaining between them. In germline, CDR1 is LNHDA, CDR2 SQIVND (reference sequence). The CDR3 consists of 14 residues.

V is TRBV5-6 and J is TRBJ2-3; D is ambiguous. The V end lost 0 bases, the J end lost 7 bases, and 18 bases lay between the germline ends. Germline assignment: CDR1 SGHDT and CDR2 YYEEEE. This CDR3 contains 16 residues. The chain's CDR3 is CASSLEAGRRLNTQYF. The DNA for the CDR3 is TGTGCCAGCAGCTTGGAGGCAGGCCGCCGTCTAAATACGCAGTATTTT.

The gene calls are TRBV6-1 and TRBJ1-6; the D gene is possibly TRBD1 (5 bases). From germline, CDR1 is MNHNS and CDR2 SASEGT. The V and J ends lost 1 base and 4 bases respectively, with 8 bases between them. The CDR3 is 15 residues long. Here the CDR3 reads CASSEVQGYNSPLHF. The DNA of the CDR3 is TGTGCCAGCAGTGAAGTGCAGGGATATAATTCACCCCTCCACTTT.

This clone was seen just once. V gene TRBV5-6 combines with J gene TRBJ2-7, with D possibly matching TRBD2 (6 bases). Germline V gives CDR1 SGHDT, CDR2 YYEEEE. The V and J ends lost 4 bases and 6 bases respectively, with 8 bases between them. This CDR3 is built from 11 residues. CDR3 coding DNA: TGTGCCAGCAGCGCGGGGCTCGAGCAGTACTTC. Protein product: CASSAGLEQYF.